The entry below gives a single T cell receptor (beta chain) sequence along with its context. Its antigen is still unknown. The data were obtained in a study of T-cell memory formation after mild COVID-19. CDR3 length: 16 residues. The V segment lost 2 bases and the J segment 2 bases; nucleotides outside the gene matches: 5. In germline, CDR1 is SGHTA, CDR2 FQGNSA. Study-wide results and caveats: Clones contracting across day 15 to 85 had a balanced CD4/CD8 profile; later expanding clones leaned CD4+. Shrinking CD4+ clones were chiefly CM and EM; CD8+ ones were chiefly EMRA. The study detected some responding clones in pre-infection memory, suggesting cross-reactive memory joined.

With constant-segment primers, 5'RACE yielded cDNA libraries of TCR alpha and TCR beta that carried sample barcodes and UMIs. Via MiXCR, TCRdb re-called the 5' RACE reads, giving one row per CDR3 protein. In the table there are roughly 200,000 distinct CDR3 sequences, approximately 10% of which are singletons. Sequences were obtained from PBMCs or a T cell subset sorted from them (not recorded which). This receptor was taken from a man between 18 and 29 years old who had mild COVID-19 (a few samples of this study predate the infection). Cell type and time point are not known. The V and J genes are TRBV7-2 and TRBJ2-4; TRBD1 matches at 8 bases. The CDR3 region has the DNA TGTGCCAGCAGCTTAACTAGGACAGGGACCAAAAACATTCAGTACTTC. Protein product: CASSLTRTGTKNIQYF. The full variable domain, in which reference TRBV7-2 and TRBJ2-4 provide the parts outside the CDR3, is GAGVSQSPSNKVTEKGKDVELRCDPISGHTALYWYRQSLGQGLEFLIYFQGNSAPDKSGLPSDRFSAERTGGSVSTLTIQRTQQEDSAVYLCASSLTRTGTKNIQYFGAGTRLSVL.